Listed below are T cell receptor beta chains from one sample, sequenced in a study of blood T cell repertoires in COVID-19. The repertoire was sequenced with immunoSEQ multiplex PCR; TCRdb's copy has only in-frame clones and lacks some. The data show 110,000 to 150,000 clones, approximately 85% seen once. The sample comprised peripheral blood. These receptors originate from a woman of 80 years or more with acute or convalescent COVID-19. Both conserved end residues are trimmed from each CDR3.

TRBV24-1	TRBJ2-1	ATSDFWHGTGSNEQF
TRBV9	TRBJ2-5	ASNLRGDETQY
TRBV5-4	TRBJ1-1	ASSPGQPNTEAF
TRBV18	TRBJ1-3	ASSPGGANTIY
TRBV19	TRBJ1-2	ASSITPDDYGYT
TRBV19	TRBJ2-7	ASSPQGHGYEQY
TRBV27	TRBJ1-5	ASRQSRVAQPQH
TRBV9	TRBJ2-4	ASSVASGGVAKNIQY
TRBV7-8	TRBJ2-4	ASSLSRGGGNIQY
TRBV19	TRBJ1-6	ASSKDRENNSPLH
TRBV5-1	TRBJ2-5	ASRTARGETQY
TRBV30	TRBJ2-3	AWSVTSGGPTDTQY
TRBV27	TRBJ1-1	ASRQAVNTEAF
TRBV5-4	TRBJ1-2	ASSLVTASYGYT
TRBV21-1	TRBJ1-2	ASSKCYRISANYGYT
TRBV5-4	TRBJ2-1	ASSYTSGHYNEQF
TRBV15	TRBJ1-2	ATSRDQGAGYGYT
TRBV2	TRBJ1-2	ASSEARRTGSGYT
TRBV28	TRBJ1-2	ASSFPETGYGYT
TRBV5-1	TRBJ2-2	ASSWTGGGELF
TRBV4-2	TRBJ1-2	ASSQPSVMGHGYT
TRBV5-4	TRBJ1-3	ASSLGTGSGNTIY
TRBV5-1	TRBJ2-1	ASRGLAGRSSYNEQF
TRBV27	TRBJ1-6	ASSPSGGRFNSPLH
TRBV28	TRBJ1-6	ASRGTGAGLSPLH
TRBV18	TRBJ1-2	ASSPREGSYGYT
TRBV2	TRBJ1-1	ASRRTGLGTEAF
TRBV28	TRBJ2-7	ASSRPDRVYEQY
TRBV12-3/TRBV12-4	TRBJ1-5	ASSGSSNQPQH
TRBV5-6	TRBJ1-5	ASSLGQGYQPQH
TRBV25-1	TRBJ1-2	ASSESGVAGPGYT
TRBV10-3	TRBJ1-3	AISVAAGSSGNTIY